This TCR beta chain was identified in a study of shared clonotypes between healthy human individuals (dated by TCRdb to about 2020). Study-wide context: The cohort included three men and a couple of women between 18 and 49 years of age. For each donor, three plates each were used for CD4 naive and CD4 memory, two plates were used for CD8 naive, and one plate was used for CD8 memory. To estimate repertoire size and how much clonotypes are shared between individuals, the study performed deep sequencing of blood TCR repertoires from five healthy adults. Libraries were prepared and TCR repertoires were sequenced by different laboratories using diverse techniques, in order to increase sequencing depth and limit assay-specific biases. Leukapheresis yielded between about 0.9 and 10 billion PBMCs per donor.

With respect to this clone: Its antigen specificity is not known. No qualities accompany the bases; no much larger clone lies one base away.

The germline V gene provides CDR1 KGHSH and CDR2 LQKENI. V gives up 6 bases and J gives up 7 bases, and the segment between their germline ends measures 13 bases. The cysteine opens and the phenylalanine closes a CDR3 of 12 amino acids. The entry retains the CDR3 DNA only, 36 bases that are in frame from base 1. The paper's findings and limits, for the study overall: The genetic and exposure-history diversity represented was limited by the small number of donors. Pairwise subsampling indicated that sequencing depth was expected to affect the degree of clonotype sharing among donors. Even with the large sequencing depth, rarefaction of the sorted-subset datasets indicated that sequencing was incomplete. About 5% of naive CD4, roughly 3.6% of naive CD8, 2% to 2.5% of memory CD4, and approximately 0.39% of memory CD8 clonotypes were shared across a few donors. Sampling was limited to blood, and TCR repertoires in tissue likely differ from TCR repertoires in blood. Larger estimated clonotype richness was generally found for naive subsets than for memory subsets. Compared with non-shared clonotypes, clonotypes shared by all four sorted-subset donors had higher generation probabilities.

Using the deep immunoSEQ assay, multiplex PCR amplified TCR CDR3 regions from genomic DNA. Extracted genomic DNA from each cell subset was spread evenly across all wells of several immunoSEQ 96-well plates, with each plate serving as a replicate. For sorted subsets, about 210 ng of genomic DNA, equivalent to around 31,000 T cell genomes, went into each replicate PCR. Purified libraries were measured with a Qubit 3.0 fluorometer, size-checked on a Bioanalyzer 2100, and measured again with the KAPA Library Quantification kit. Every immunoSEQ 96-well plate was sequenced on a dedicated single-read 150-cycle Illumina NextSeq 550 flow cell. Per the source publication's procedure: Because the immunoSEQ output held only junctional sequences and lacked quality scores, the filtering could not match the filtering applied to full-length reads. Sequences were annotated with PyIR, a Python wrapper for IgBLAST v1.9, and V/J genes and CDR3 were assigned using IMGT germline references. Reads with weak V/J assignments (E-value above 1e-6), missing CDR3, stop codons, out-of-frame junctions, or ambiguous translated residues were removed. V3J clonotypes were defined as sequences sharing the same inferred V gene, J gene, and CDR3 amino acid sequence. To compute the percentage overlap between repertoires, the number of shared unique clonotypes was divided by the size of the smaller repertoire. Three approaches were used to assess repertoire richness: RTK rarefaction, the Chao1 estimator, and Recon v2.1 estimates of unobserved clonotypes. OLGA was used to compute generation probabilities for all TCRbeta clonotypes that the gDNA method yielded from a few donors. The table was pulled from immuneACCESS by TCRdb, which kept in-frame rearrangements only. Such tables lose some clones; where checked, under half of the loss comes from unresolved V genes, and the rest has no known cause. V and J calls and clone size are those listed in that table; D and trimming were worked out from the DNA. Across this sample there are approximately 1,500,000 clones, with around 97% seen only once. Roughly 1.2% of the sample rests with the top ten.

The donors were healthy, HIV-negative adults who had no recently reported acute infections or vaccinations. Every donor was a Caucasian adult living in Nashville, Tennessee, USA. CD4+ T cells were enriched by magnetic negative selection; naive cells were then positively selected on CD45RA, and the negative fraction formed the memory subset. Blood was collected by leukapheresis, and PBMCs were isolated by Ficoll-Histopaque density gradient centrifugation and then cryopreserved in liquid nitrogen vapor phase. Analytical flow cytometry was used to check the purity and quantity of every magnetically sorted T cell population. Genomic DNA was isolated from each sorted fraction and quantified by UV absorbance on a Nanodrop 2000c.

The sample was naive CD4+ T cells sorted from blood. This specimen's cell subset or site label, interpreted: CD45RA+ positively selected. The chain was built from TRBV18 and TRBJ2-7; the D gene is perhaps TRBD2, from 6 matching bases. The clonotype was recovered from a man aged 25-45 years in good health. This receptor carries the CDR3 CASSFTRGEQYF. The DNA is as follows: TGTGCCAGCTCGTTTACCCGGGGGGAGCAGTACTTC.